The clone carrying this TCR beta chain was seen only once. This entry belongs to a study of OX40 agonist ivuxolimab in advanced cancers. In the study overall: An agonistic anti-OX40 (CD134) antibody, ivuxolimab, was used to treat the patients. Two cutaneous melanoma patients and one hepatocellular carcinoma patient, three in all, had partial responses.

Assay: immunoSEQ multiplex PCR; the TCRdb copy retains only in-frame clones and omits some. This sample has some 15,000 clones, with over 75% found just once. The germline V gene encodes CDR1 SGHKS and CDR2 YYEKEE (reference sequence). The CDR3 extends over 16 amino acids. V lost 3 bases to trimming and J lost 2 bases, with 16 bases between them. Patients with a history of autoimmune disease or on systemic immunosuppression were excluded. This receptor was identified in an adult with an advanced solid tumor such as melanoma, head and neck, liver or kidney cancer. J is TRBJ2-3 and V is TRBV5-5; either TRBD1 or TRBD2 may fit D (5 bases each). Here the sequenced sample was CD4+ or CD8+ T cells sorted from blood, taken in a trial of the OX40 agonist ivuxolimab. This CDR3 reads CASSSGDGAVTDTQYF. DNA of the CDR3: TGTGCCAGCAGCTCTGGGGACGGGGCAGTCACAGATACGCAGTATTTT.